The rows below give T cell receptor beta chains drawn from one sample of a study of T cell responses to AZD1222 COVID-19 vaccine. Assay used: immunoSEQ multiplex PCR; TCRdb lists only in-frame clones, some missing. The repertoire consists of 30,000 to 35,000 clones, with over 75% occurring once and the leading ten covering approximately 9.9%. This specimen was peripheral blood, taken 28 days after the second AZD1222 dose. The receptors here all came from an adult who received the AZD1222 COVID-19 vaccine. Both conserved end residues are part of each CDR3. The order of the fields is CDR3 protein, V gene, J gene, D gene. A D gene is named only where the DNA matches it firmly.

CDR3 protein: CASSPGQGGFNEQFF
V gene: TRBV3-1/TRBV3-2
J gene: TRBJ2-1
D gene: TRBD1

CDR3 protein: CASSFGRYNEQFF
V gene: TRBV7-3
J gene: TRBJ2-1
D gene: .

CDR3 protein: CASGESGFTEAFF
V gene: TRBV2
J gene: TRBJ1-1
D gene: .

CDR3 protein: CASSSPGGNEQYF
V gene: TRBV5-1
J gene: TRBJ2-7
D gene: TRBD1

CDR3 protein: CASSRGQQETQYF
V gene: TRBV6-5
J gene: TRBJ2-5
D gene: .

CDR3 protein: CAISRDNEGGYTF
V gene: TRBV10-3
J gene: TRBJ1-2
D gene: .

CDR3 protein: CAWSGPGRLGSPLHF
V gene: TRBV30
J gene: TRBJ1-6
D gene: .

CDR3 protein: CASGFYAGELFF
V gene: TRBV27
J gene: TRBJ2-2
D gene: .

CDR3 protein: CASSPVVDTQYF
V gene: TRBV5-5
J gene: TRBJ2-3
D gene: .

CDR3 protein: CASSLSVQGSPMGNGYTF
V gene: TRBV27
J gene: TRBJ1-2
D gene: .

CDR3 protein: CAISGQGSLSYGYTF
V gene: TRBV10-3
J gene: TRBJ1-2
D gene: TRBD1

CDR3 protein: CASSLGAASLNTEAFF
V gene: TRBV5-6
J gene: TRBJ1-1
D gene: .

CDR3 protein: CASSLNTGKNYGYTF
V gene: TRBV5-1
J gene: TRBJ1-2
D gene: .

CDR3 protein: CASSIGREYEQYF
V gene: TRBV19
J gene: TRBJ2-7
D gene: .

CDR3 protein: CASSSGLAGGTDTQYF
V gene: TRBV7-9
J gene: TRBJ2-3
D gene: TRBD2

CDR3 protein: CASSLAQAVNTEAFF
V gene: TRBV7-8
J gene: TRBJ1-1
D gene: .

CDR3 protein: CASSLAGATNEKLFF
V gene: TRBV28
J gene: TRBJ1-4
D gene: .

CDR3 protein: CASSPGGDGYTF
V gene: TRBV7-9
J gene: TRBJ1-2
D gene: .

CDR3 protein: CASSLANGGQGYGYTF
V gene: TRBV5-1
J gene: TRBJ1-2
D gene: TRBD1

CDR3 protein: CASRRTANEKLFF
V gene: TRBV27
J gene: TRBJ1-4
D gene: .

CDR3 protein: CASSQASTGVAGNTIYF
V gene: TRBV4-2
J gene: TRBJ1-3
D gene: TRBD1

CDR3 protein: CASSPLPGQGPYGYTF
V gene: TRBV27
J gene: TRBJ1-2
D gene: TRBD1

CDR3 protein: CASSLGQFGGELFF
V gene: TRBV3-1/TRBV3-2
J gene: TRBJ2-2
D gene: .

CDR3 protein: CASSLEGQMEKTQYF
V gene: TRBV5-1
J gene: TRBJ2-5
D gene: TRBD1

CDR3 protein: CTSSHCNGDSGGAYEQYF
V gene: TRBV1
J gene: TRBJ2-7
D gene: .

CDR3 protein: CASRTNQGGDTQYF
V gene: TRBV27
J gene: TRBJ2-3
D gene: .

CDR3 protein: CASSLDGLGTDTQYF
V gene: TRBV11-2
J gene: TRBJ2-3
D gene: .

CDR3 protein: CASSKRGTGDTEAFF
V gene: TRBV6-5
J gene: TRBJ1-1
D gene: .

CDR3 protein: CASSSYGAYEQYF
V gene: TRBV5-4
J gene: TRBJ2-7
D gene: .

CDR3 protein: CASSLVGGGGNEQYF
V gene: TRBV7-2
J gene: TRBJ2-7
D gene: .

CDR3 protein: CASSKRANYGYTF
V gene: TRBV25-1
J gene: TRBJ1-2
D gene: .

CDR3 protein: CASSKGERGPTNEKLFF
V gene: TRBV21-1
J gene: TRBJ1-4
D gene: .

CDR3 protein: CASSKANRDGNNQPQHF
V gene: TRBV21-1
J gene: TRBJ1-5
D gene: .

CDR3 protein: CASTGTGTDTQYF
V gene: TRBV6-5
J gene: TRBJ2-3
D gene: TRBD1

CDR3 protein: CASSTNWSPTYEQYF
V gene: TRBV6-5
J gene: TRBJ2-7
D gene: .

CDR3 protein: CASSIQGNNQPQHF
V gene: TRBV19
J gene: TRBJ1-5
D gene: .

CDR3 protein: CASSIHRTGVNYGYTF
V gene: TRBV19
J gene: TRBJ1-2
D gene: TRBD1

CDR3 protein: CASSSALQGHYEQYF
V gene: TRBV4-1
J gene: TRBJ2-7
D gene: .

CDR3 protein: CASISGIATNEKLFF
V gene: TRBV28
J gene: TRBJ1-4
D gene: .

CDR3 protein: CASSNSGTNEKLFF
V gene: TRBV11-2
J gene: TRBJ1-4
D gene: .

CDR3 protein: CASGRDGNTEAFF
V gene: TRBV7-3
J gene: TRBJ1-1
D gene: .